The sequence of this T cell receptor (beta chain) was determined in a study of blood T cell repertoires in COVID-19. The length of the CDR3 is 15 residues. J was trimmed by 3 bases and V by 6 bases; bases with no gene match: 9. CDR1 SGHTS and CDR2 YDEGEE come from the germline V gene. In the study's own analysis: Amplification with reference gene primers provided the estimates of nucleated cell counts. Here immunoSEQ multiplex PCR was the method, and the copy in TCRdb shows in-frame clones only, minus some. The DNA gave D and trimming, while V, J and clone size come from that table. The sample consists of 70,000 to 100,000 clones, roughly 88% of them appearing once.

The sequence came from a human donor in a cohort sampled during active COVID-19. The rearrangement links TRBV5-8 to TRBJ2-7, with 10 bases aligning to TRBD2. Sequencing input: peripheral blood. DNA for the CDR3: TGTGCCAGCACCAGTCTATTAGCGGGGGGCTACGAGCAGTACTTC. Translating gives CASTSLLAGGYEQYF.